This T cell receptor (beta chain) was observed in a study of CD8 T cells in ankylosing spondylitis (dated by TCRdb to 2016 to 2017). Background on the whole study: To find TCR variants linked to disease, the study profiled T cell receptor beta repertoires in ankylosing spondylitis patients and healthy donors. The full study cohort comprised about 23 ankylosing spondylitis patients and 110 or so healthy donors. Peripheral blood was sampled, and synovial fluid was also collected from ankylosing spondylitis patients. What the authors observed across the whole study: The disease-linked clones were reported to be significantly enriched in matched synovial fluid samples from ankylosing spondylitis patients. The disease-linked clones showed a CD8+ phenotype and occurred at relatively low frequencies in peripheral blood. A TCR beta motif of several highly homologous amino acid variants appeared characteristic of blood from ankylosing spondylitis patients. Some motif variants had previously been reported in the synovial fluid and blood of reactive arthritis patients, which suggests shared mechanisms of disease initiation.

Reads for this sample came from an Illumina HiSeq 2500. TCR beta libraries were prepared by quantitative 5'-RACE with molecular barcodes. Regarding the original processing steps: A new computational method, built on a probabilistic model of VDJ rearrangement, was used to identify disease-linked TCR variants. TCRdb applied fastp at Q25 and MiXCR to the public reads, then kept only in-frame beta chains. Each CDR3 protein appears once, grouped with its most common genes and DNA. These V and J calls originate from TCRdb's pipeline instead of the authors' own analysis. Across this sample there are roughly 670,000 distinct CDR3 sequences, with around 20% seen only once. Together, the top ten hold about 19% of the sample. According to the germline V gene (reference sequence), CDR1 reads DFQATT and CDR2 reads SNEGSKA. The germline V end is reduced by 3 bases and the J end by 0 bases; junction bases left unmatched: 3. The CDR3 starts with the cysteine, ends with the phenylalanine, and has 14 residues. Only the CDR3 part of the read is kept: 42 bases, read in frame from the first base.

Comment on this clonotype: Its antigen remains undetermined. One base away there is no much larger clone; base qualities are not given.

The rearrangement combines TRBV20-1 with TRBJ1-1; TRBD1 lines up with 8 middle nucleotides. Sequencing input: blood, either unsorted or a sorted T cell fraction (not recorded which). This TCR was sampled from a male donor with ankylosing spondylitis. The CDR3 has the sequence CSASDRGLNTEAFF. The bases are TGCAGTGCTAGCGACAGGGGACTGAACACTGAAGCTTTCTTT.